Listed below are T cell receptor beta chains from one sample, sequenced in a study of T-cell memory formation after mild COVID-19. TCRdb reanalysed the 5' RACE reads using MiXCR and keeps one entry per CDR3 protein. Seen here are about 430,000 distinct CDR3 sequences, approximately 24% observed once, and the top ten hold around 8.1%. The sequenced sample was PBMCs or a T cell subset sorted from them (not recorded which). The source of these receptors is an adult woman who had mild COVID-19 (a few samples of this study predate the infection). Cell type and time point are not known. CDR3s leave out the opening cysteine and the closing phenylalanine or tryptophan. The order of the fields is D gene, J gene, V gene, CDR3 protein. A D gene is named only where the DNA matches it firmly.

TRBD1,TRBJ1-1,TRBV7-9,ASSFNTGTGNTEAF
TRBD2,TRBJ2-1,TRBV9,ASAERLAVNEQF
.,TRBJ2-1,TRBV4-2,ASSQEWITGDNEQF
.,TRBJ1-2,TRBV12-3/TRBV12-4,ASSPQGTANYGYT
.,TRBJ2-2,TRBV7-9,ASSLRDTGGELF
.,TRBJ2-1,TRBV9,ASSERDGGLGNEQF
TRBD1,TRBJ2-7,TRBV29-1,SVEGYGTGDVEQY
.,TRBJ1-4,TRBV7-9,ASSFLTGNNEKLF
TRBD1,TRBJ2-7,TRBV7-9,ASSLLEGRGQLGEQY
.,TRBJ2-3,TRBV11-2,ASSSDRHTDTQY
.,TRBJ2-1,TRBV12-3/TRBV12-4,ASSLNAGVDEQF
.,TRBJ2-1,TRBV6-2/TRBV6-3,ASNRFGSYNEQF
.,TRBJ2-3,TRBV19,ASSPGTHTDTQY